These T cell receptor beta chains were read from a single sample in a study of T-cell memory formation after mild COVID-19. TCRdb analysed the 5' RACE reads with MiXCR anew, one entry per CDR3 protein. The table has approximately 350,000 distinct CDR3 sequences, 25% to 30% seen once. Sequencing input: PBMCs or a T cell subset sorted from them (not recorded which). All receptors derive from an adult woman who had mild COVID-19 (a few samples of this study predate the infection). Cell type and time point are not known. The CDR3 runs from the conserved cysteine through the conserved F or W.

v_call,cdr3_length,cdr3_aa
TRBV20-1,14,CSAYAGTEIFPQYF
TRBV12-3/TRBV12-4,15,CASSPRRQDIGGYTF
TRBV7-9,12,CASSLAKNIQYF
TRBV7-2,14,CASSLRASTDTQYF
TRBV13,19,CASSPKTSSGGARSYEQYF
TRBV7-9,15,CASSFWLAETDTQYF
TRBV9,15,CASSVDDGLQETQYF
TRBV27,14,CASSWAGSTYEQYF
TRBV4-1,15,CASSQPLGRNTEAFF
TRBV4-2,13,CASRMDGQETQYF
TRBV27,20,CASSLQRPGTGTSSTDTQYF
TRBV4-1,17,CASSQEVGLPNTDTQYF